Listed below are T cell receptor beta chains from one sample, sequenced in a study of blood T cell repertoires in COVID-19. Data came from immunoSEQ multiplex PCR; TCRdb stores just in-frame clones and leaves some out. Of 150,000 to 200,000 clones listed, approximately 85% are singletons. Sequences were obtained from PBMCs or T cells enriched from blood (not recorded which). The receptors were sampled from a man aged 40-49 years who had recovered from COVID-19. Each CDR3 is given with its conserved first and last residue. Fields, in order: clone size, D gene, V gene, J gene, CDR3 protein, CDR3 DNA. D genes are given only for firm matches. A row's size may be missing; if present it is once, few, many or a size class.

NA	NA	TRBV12-3/TRBV12-4	TRBJ1-1	CASSYRSGSEAFF	TGTGCCAGCAGTTACAGAAGTGGAAGTGAAGCTTTCTTT
NA	TRBD1	TRBV5-6	TRBJ1-5	CASSFGRGNQPQHF	TGTGCCAGCAGCTTTGGCAGGGGGAATCAGCCCCAGCATTTT
NA	TRBD2	TRBV11-2	TRBJ2-7	CASSSTTSGYEQYF	TGTGCCAGCAGCTCCACGACTAGCGGATACGAGCAGTACTTC
NA	NA	TRBV15	TRBJ1-5	CATSYEGGNQPQHF	TGTGCCACCAGCTACGAGGGGGGCAATCAGCCCCAGCATTTT
NA	NA	TRBV29-1	TRBJ1-5	CSVSQVNQPQHF	TGCAGCGTTAGCCAGGTCAATCAGCCCCAGCATTTT
NA	NA	TRBV5-5	TRBJ2-7	CASSPGDVAEYF	TGTGCCAGCAGCCCGGGGGACGTGGCGGAGTACTTC
NA	NA	TRBV12-3/TRBV12-4	TRBJ1-3	CASSLGLDTYF	TGTGCCAGCAGTTTGGGATTGGACACATATTTT
NA	TRBD2	TRBV5-1	TRBJ2-1	CASSFRPHRSWTSGPGGGEQFF	TGCGCCAGCAGCTTTCGCCCTCACCGGTCCTGGACTAGCGGGCCGGGTGGGGGTGAGCAGTTCTTC
NA	NA	TRBV3-1/TRBV3-2	TRBJ2-2	CASSQPGTGELFF	TGTGCCAGCAGCCAGCCAGGCACCGGGGAGCTGTTTTTT
NA	TRBD1	TRBV5-4	TRBJ1-1	CASSLEDRLNTEAFF	TGTGCCAGCAGCTTGGAGGACAGGCTGAACACTGAAGCTTTCTTT
once	NA	TRBV9	TRBJ2-3	CASSVMWADTQYF	TGTGCCAGCAGCGTAATGTGGGCGGATACGCAGTATTTT
once	TRBD2	TRBV10-1	TRBJ2-1	CASSGAGGLAGEQFF	TGCGCCAGCAGTGGCGCGGGCGGACTAGCGGGAGAGCAGTTCTTC
NA	NA	TRBV6-5	TRBJ2-1	CASSYARSSYNEQFF	TGTGCCAGCAGTTACGCACGGAGCTCCTACAATGAGCAGTTCTTC
NA	TRBD1	TRBV30	TRBJ1-1	CAWSVKSMGTGKEAFF	TGTGCCTGGAGTGTAAAGTCTATGGGGACAGGGAAGGAAGCTTTCTTT
once	TRBD1	TRBV27	TRBJ1-6	CASSGYRGLLPLHF	TGTGCCAGCAGTGGATACAGGGGGCTTCTCCCCCTCCACTTT
NA	TRBD2	TRBV19	TRBJ2-1	CASSIVKKGTSFNEQFF	TGTGCCAGTAGTATAGTGAAGAAGGGGACTAGCTTCAATGAGCAGTTCTTC
NA	NA	TRBV5-1	TRBJ2-7	CASSREGDTSEQYF	TGCGCCAGCAGCCGCGAAGGGGACACGAGTGAGCAGTACTTC
once	TRBD1	TRBV19	TRBJ1-5	CASSIREGTGNQPQHF	TGTGCCAGTAGTATAAGGGAGGGGACAGGAAATCAGCCCCAGCATTTT
NA	TRBD2	TRBV27	TRBJ2-5	CASSLERGGAETQYF	TGTGCCAGCAGTTTAGAGCGGGGGGGCGCTGAGACCCAGTACTTC
NA	NA	TRBV5-1	TRBJ1-6	CASSGGRTAATPPGNSPLHF	TGCGCCAGCAGCGGAGGAAGGACCGCTGCCACTCCACCTGGAAATTCACCCCTCCACTTT
NA	NA	TRBV5-1	TRBJ2-7	CASSLDSLSYEQYF	TGCGCCAGCAGCCTAGACAGCCTCTCCTACGAGCAGTACTTC
NA	TRBD1	TRBV5-6	TRBJ2-7	CASSVGTGGEQYF	TGTGCCAGCAGCGTCGGGACAGGTGGCGAGCAGTACTTC
NA	TRBD1	TRBV11-2	TRBJ2-5	CASSWTGGEETQYF	TGTGCCAGCAGCTGGACAGGGGGCGAAGAGACCCAGTACTTC
NA	NA	TRBV10-3	TRBJ1-3	CAISDRVQGSGNTIYF	TGTGCCATCAGTGATCGGGTGCAGGGGTCTGGAAACACCATATATTTT
NA	NA	TRBV29-1	TRBJ1-4	CSVGELNEKLFF	TGCAGCGTTGGGGAGCTTAATGAAAAACTGTTTTTT
NA	NA	TRBV13	TRBJ2-7	CASSLGGEGLIREQYF	TGTGCCAGCAGCTTAGGTGGAGAAGGACTGATTCGGGAGCAGTACTTC
NA	NA	TRBV7-9	TRBJ1-3	CASSGGFSSGNTIYF	TGTGCCAGCAGCGGCGGGTTTAGCTCTGGAAACACCATATATTTT
NA	TRBD2	TRBV7-3	TRBJ2-2	CASSPSGTSGSNTGELFF	TGTGCCAGCAGCCCTTCCGGGACTAGCGGGAGTAACACCGGGGAGCTGTTTTTT
NA	NA	TRBV5-1	TRBJ2-7	CASSGLGSHEQYF	TGCGCCAGCAGCGGATTGGGTAGCCACGAGCAGTACTTC
few	TRBD1	TRBV7-6	TRBJ1-1	CASSLRQGAGAEAFF	TGTGCCAGCAGCTTGAGACAGGGGGCCGGAGCTGAAGCTTTCTTT
NA	TRBD2	TRBV7-3	TRBJ2-2	CASSLRLAANTGELFF	TGTGCCAGCAGCTTACGGCTAGCGGCGAACACCGGGGAGCTGTTTTTT
NA	NA	TRBV7-9	TRBJ2-2	CASSLHGELFF	TGTGCCAGCAGCTTACACGGGGAGCTGTTTTTT
NA	TRBD1	TRBV5-1	TRBJ1-3	CASSVAGTDSGNTIYF	TGCGCCAGCAGCGTTGCTGGGACAGACTCTGGAAACACCATATATTTT
NA	TRBD2	TRBV7-3	TRBJ2-3	CASSLRGVMDTQYF	TGTGCCAGCAGCTTACGGGGGGTAATGGATACGCAGTATTTT